A single sample is the source of the 14 T cell receptor beta chains below, sequenced in a study of radiotherapy plus CTLA-4 blockade in lung cancer. Profiled with immunoSEQ multiplex PCR; TCRdb holds only in-frame clones, not every one. The table has about 70,000 clones, approximately 79% seen once; the top ten hold about 9.1%. The source material was peripheral blood, sampled from a patient treated with radiotherapy plus ipilimumab. The receptor set was obtained from a human donor with non-small cell lung cancer who had a complete response to radiotherapy plus ipilimumab.

V gene TRBV7-2 combines with J gene TRBJ2-4; D not resolved. The CDR3 runs to 14 residues. V lost 1 base and J lost 1, with 5 bases in between. Germline lookup yields CDR1 SGHTA and CDR2 FQGNSA. The CDR3 nucleotides are TGTGCCAGCAGCTTAGGGGGTGCCAAAAACATTCAGTACTTC. Translation: CASSLGGAKNIQYF. The full variable domain, in which reference TRBV7-2 and TRBJ2-4 provide the parts outside the CDR3, is GAGVSQSPSNKVTEKGKDVELRCDPISGHTALYWYRQSLGQGLEFLIYFQGNSAPDKSGLPSDRFSAERTGGSVSTLTIQRTQQEDSAVYLCASSLGGAKNIQYFGAGTRLSVL.

The V and J genes are TRBV19 and TRBJ1-3; D not resolved. V was clipped by 6 bases and J by 0 bases, with 6 bases between them. From germline, CDR1 is LNHDA and CDR2 SQIVND (reference sequence). The CDR3 sequence is 13 residues long. CDR3 bases: TGTGCCAGTAGGCTGGACTCTGGAAACACCATATATTTT. Translated: CASRLDSGNTIYF.

This sequence joins TRBV6-5 and TRBJ1-1; 10 bases line up with TRBD1. V trimming: 6 bases; J trimming: 5 bases; junction bases outside the gene matches: 9. The CDR3 contains 15 residues. The germline gives CDR1 MNHEY, CDR2 SVGAGI. CDR3 sequence: CASSGTGVVGTEAFF. The CDR3 nucleotides are TGTGCCAGCAGCGGGACAGGGGTCGTGGGGACTGAAGCTTTCTTT.

Only a few counts were recorded for this clone. This chain links TRBV5-4 with TRBJ2-5; a possible D gene is TRBD1 (5 bases). This CDR3 comprises 15 residues. The V and J ends lost 0 bases and 3 bases respectively, with 12 bases between them. The V gene's germline CDR1 is SGHNT and CDR2 YYREEE (reference sequence). Written as DNA, the CDR3 is TGTGCCAGCAGCTTGGAGGGGCGGCCCGAAGAGACCCAGTACTTC. It translates to CASSLEGRPEETQYF.

The chain has TRBV18 and TRBJ1-1; D is uncertain. Trimming removed 2 bases from V and 0 bases from J, with 10 bases in between. CDR1 and CDR2 from the germline V gene are KGHSH and LQKENI. The CDR3 has 15 amino acids. The CDR3 is CASSPMGNMNTEAFF. CDR3 bases: TGTGCCAGCTCACCAATGGGGAACATGAACACTGAAGCTTTCTTT.

This sequence joins TRBV7-2 and TRBJ2-1; 9 nucleotides line up with TRBD1. CDR1 and CDR2 from the germline V gene are SGHTA and FQGNSA. This CDR3 has 13 residues. The ends lost 4 bases at V and 7 bases at J; junction bases unmatched: 2. The CDR3 reads CASSWTGENEQFF. The CDR3 DNA reads as TGTGCCAGCAGCTGGACAGGGGAAAATGAGCAGTTCTTC.

The sample holds one count of this clone. The chain carries TRBV30 and TRBJ2-2; D gene ambiguous. This CDR3 is built from 14 residues. Trimming removed 2 bases from V and 4 bases from J, with 11 bases in between. The germline V gene has CDR1 GTSNPN and CDR2 SVGIG (reference sequence). In nucleotides, the CDR3 is TGTGCCTGGAGTACCGGCAGAACCACCGGGGAGCTGTTTTTT. This sequence encodes CAWSTGRTTGELFF.

V usage is TRBV27 and J usage is TRBJ2-1; 12 nucleotides align to TRBD1. The CDR3 extends over 15 amino acids. Germline assignment: CDR1 MNHEY and CDR2 SMNVEV (reference sequence). V gave up 5 bases and J gave up 9 bases; unmatched junction bases: 8. Here the CDR3 reads CASSPPGQGAGEQFF. CDR3 DNA: TGTGCCAGCAGTCCCCCGGGACAGGGGGCAGGTGAGCAGTTCTTC.

The J gene is TRBJ1-2, the V gene TRBV30; no reliable D call. The CDR3 consists of 13 residues. The ends were cut back, 2 bases at V and 4 bases at J, with 11 bases in the middle. Looked up from germline, CDR1 is GTSNPN and CDR2 is SVGIG (reference sequence). The CDR3 here is CAWSPRETYGYTF. The CDR3 DNA reads as TGTGCCTGGAGTCCACGAGAGACCTATGGCTACACCTTC. Supplemented by reference TRBV30 and TRBJ1-2, the full variable domain reads SQTIHQWPATLVQPVGSPLSLECTVEGTSNPNLYWYRQAAGRGLQLLFYSVGIGQISSEVPQNLSASRPQDRQFILSSKKLLLSDSGFYLCAWSPRETYGYTFGSGTRLTVV.

The V and J genes are TRBV28 and TRBJ1-5, with unresolved D. Looked up from germline, CDR1 is MDHEN and CDR2 is SYDVKM. Trimming pared 4 bases from V and 0 bases from J, leaving 13 bases between. The CDR3 runs 16 residues. Here the CDR3 DNA reads TGTGCCAGCAGTTCGGGATCAAAGAATAGCAATCAGCCCCAGCATTTT. Protein product: CASSSGSKNSNQPQHF.

In its sample, this clone was seen a few times. V is TRBV10-3 and J is TRBJ2-7; 8 nucleotides align to TRBD2. CDR1 is ENHRY, CDR2 SYGVKD, per germline. This CDR3 comprises 12 residues. J was trimmed by 5 bases and V by 5 bases; bases with no gene match: 2. Written as DNA, the CDR3 is TGTGCCATCAGTATTAGCGGGAACGAGCAGTACGTC. It yields the protein CAISISGNEQYV.

This sequence joins TRBV11-2 and TRBJ1-1; tentative D call: TRBD1 (6 bases). V gave up 2 bases and J gave up 0 bases, with 10 bases separating them. The CDR3 loop spans 15 amino acids. Germline V lookup: CDR1 SGHAT, CDR2 FQNNGV. In DNA, the CDR3 is TGTGCCAGCAGCTTAACTGGGGGCGTGAACACTGAAGCTTTCTTT. This translates into CASSLTGGVNTEAFF. Supplemented by reference TRBV11-2 and TRBJ1-1, the full variable domain reads EAGVAQSPRYKIIEKRQSVAFWCNPISGHATLYWYQQILGQGPKLLIQFQNNGVVDDSQLPKDRFSAERLKGVDSTLKIQPAKLEDSAVYLCASSLTGGVNTEAFFGQGTRLTVV.

The chain combines TRBV15 with TRBJ1-3; D is possibly TRBD1 (5 bases). V was shortened by 0 bases and J by 5 bases, with 23 bases between the two germline ends. Germline V gene data show CDR1 as LNHNV and CDR2 as YYDKDF (reference sequence). The CDR3 length is 19 residues. CDR3 nucleotides: TGTGCCACCAGCAGAGATGGCCACAGGACCCAACCTCGAAGAAACACCATATATTTT. This translates into CATSRDGHRTQPRRNTIYF. The entire variable domain, with the rest obtained from reference TRBV15 and TRBJ1-3, is as follows: DAMVIQNPRYQVTQFGKPVTLSCSQTLNHNVMYWYQQKSSQAPKLLFHYYDKDFNNEADTPDNFQSRRPNTSFCFLDIRSPGLGDTAMYLCATSRDGHRTQPRRNTIYFGEGSWLTVV.

The V gene is TRBV6-6, the J gene TRBJ1-5, with D unresolved. This CDR3 has 12 amino acids. CDR1 and CDR2 from the germline V gene are MNHNY and SVGAGI (reference sequence). Trimming took off 2 bases at V and 4 bases at J, with 3 bases between the two ends. CDR3 region: CASSYENQPQHF. Written as DNA, the CDR3 is TGTGCCAGCAGTTACGAGAATCAGCCCCAGCATTTT.